One T cell receptor (beta chain) is described in this entry. Antigen unknown. The data were taken from a study of cytomegalovirus exposure and HLA in healthy donors. About the research overall: The early release's HLA-typed donors yielded some 85 million unique TCRs. Overall study results and limits: Per a later analysis, HLA-associated TCR beta chains showed more clonal expansion than other, equally common TCR beta chains.

Trimming pared 7 bases from V and 1 base from J, leaving 20 bases between. Germline assignment: CDR1 SGHRS and CDR2 YFSETQ. The CDR3 contains 16 residues. PCR was performed using 60 Vbeta and 13 Jbeta primers. TCRdb keeps only in-frame clones here, not all; method: immunoSEQ multiplex PCR. Of under 150,000 clones listed, 81% are singletons. This TCR was sampled from a man aged 18-30 years in good health and CMV-seronegative. J is TRBJ1-1 and V is TRBV5-1, with D possibly being TRBD1 (6 bases). The sequencing sample was made of PBMCs. CDR3 loop: CASRGGANNRNTEAFF. CDR3 in DNA: TGCGCCAGCCGAGGGGGGGCGAACAATAGGAACACTGAAGCTTTCTTT. Filled out from reference TRBV5-1 and TRBJ1-1, the complete variable domain reads KAGVTQTPRYLIKTRGQQVTLSCSPISGHRSVSWYQQTPGQGLQFLFEYFSETQRNKGNFPGRFSGRQFSNSRSEMNVSTLELGDSALYLCASRGGANNRNTEAFFGQGTRLTVV.